The 25 T cell receptor beta chains below come from one sample, sequenced in a study of blood T cell repertoires in COVID-19 (dated by TCRdb to 2018 to 2020). The library was generated by the immunoSEQ multiplex PCR assay. What TCRdb holds here is the immuneACCESS table cut down to in-frame rearrangements. Part of the clones is not present; checked against another copy, under half of the missing clones reflect an unresolved V gene, and the others are unexplained. The sample includes about 200,000 clones, with more than 70% observed a single time. 18% of the sample comes from the top ten. The specimen sequenced was peripheral blood. These receptor sequences come from a man between 50 and 59 years old with COVID-19, enrolled during active disease.

The chain combines TRBV12-3 or TRBV12-4 with TRBJ1-2; TRBD1 aligns across 9 bases. V lost 5 bases to trimming and J lost 8 bases; unmatched junction nucleotides: 6. The CDR3 runs 13 residues. CDR3 region: CASSPGQGRGYTF. The CDR3 nucleotides are TGTGCCAGCAGTCCGGGACAGGGCCGGGGCTACACCTTC.

The chain combines TRBV27 with TRBJ1-4; D unclear. There are 16 residues in the CDR3. Trimming shortened V by 1 base and J by 6 bases, and 15 bases separated the two germline ends. Germline V CDR1 and CDR2: MNHEY, SMNVEV (reference sequence). Here the CDR3 reads CASSLYPERSYEKLFF. CDR3 in DNA: TGTGCCAGCAGTTTATACCCCGAGAGGAGCTATGAAAAACTGTTTTTT.

V is TRBV14 and J is TRBJ2-7; D is possibly TRBD2 (5 bases). Trimming removed 1 base from V and 4 bases from J, with 5 bases in between. CDR3 length: 12 residues. Germline V gene sequence: CDR1 SGHDN, CDR2 FVKESK. CDR3 protein: CASSQAGYEQYF. As DNA, the CDR3 is TGTGCCAGCAGCCAAGCGGGGTACGAGCAGTACTTC. The whole variable domain, filled in from reference TRBV14 and TRBJ2-7, reads EAGVTQFPSHSVIEKGQTVTLRCDPISGHDNLYWYRRVMGKEIKFLLHFVKESKQDESGMPNNRFLAERTGGTYSTLKVQPAELEDSGVYFCASSQAGYEQYFGPGTRLTVT.

The genes are TRBV5-6 and TRBJ1-2, with D uncertain. This CDR3 has 13 residues. CDR1 SGHDT and CDR2 YYEEEE come from the germline V gene. V shed 4 bases and J shed 6 bases, with 13 bases lying between them. As DNA, the CDR3 is TGTGCCAGCAGCACGGTCGGAGTGCATGGCTACACCTTC. It is translated as CASSTVGVHGYTF.

CDR3 coding DNA: TGTGCCAGCTCACCGCCGGAGGGGGCATGGGAGACCCAGTACTTC. Translated: CASSPPEGAWETQYF. The V gene is TRBV18, the J gene TRBJ2-5; tentative D call: TRBD1 (7 bases). This CDR3 spans 15 amino acids. Between the trimmed V and J ends, which lost 3 bases and 5 bases, there was a span of 16 bases. Per the germline V gene, CDR1 is KGHSH and CDR2 is LQKENI. Supplemented by reference TRBV18 and TRBJ2-5, the full variable domain reads NAGVMQNPRHLVRRRGQEARLRCSPMKGHSHVYWYRQLPEEGLKFMVYLQKENIIDESGMPKERFSAEFPKEGPSILRIQQVVRGDSAAYFCASSPPEGAWETQYFGPGTRLLVL.

This sequence joins TRBV18 and TRBJ2-5, with 10 nucleotides matching TRBD1. The CDR3 spans 15 residues. Losses at the gene ends were 2 bases for V and 4 bases for J; bases not matched to a gene: 4. Germline CDR1 reads KGHSH; CDR2 reads LQKENI. For the CDR3, the DNA is TGTGCCAGCTCACCAACTTGGGACAGGGGAGAGACCCAGTACTTC. Protein: CASSPTWDRGETQYF.

The chain uses TRBV7-9 and TRBJ2-1; 10 nucleotides agree with TRBD1. The germline V gene has CDR1 SEHNR and CDR2 FQNEAQ (reference sequence). J was trimmed by 7 bases and V by 8 bases; bases with no gene match: 2. The CDR3 length is 12 residues. The CDR3 is CASGTGDNEQFF. The CDR3, as DNA: TGTGCCAGCGGGACAGGGGATAATGAGCAGTTCTTC.

V and J are TRBV5-6 and TRBJ1-6, with 11 bases identical to TRBD1. The ends lost 5 bases at V and 1 base at J; junction bases unmatched: 11. The CDR3 has 19 residues. CDR1 SGHDT and CDR2 YYEEEE come from the germline V gene. CDR3 nucleotide sequence: TGTGCCAGCAGTTTGCTGGGACAGGGGGTCAGGTCCTATAATTCACCCCTCCACTTT. Encoded protein: CASSLLGQGVRSYNSPLHF.

J is TRBJ2-1 and V is TRBV7-9; TRBD2 aligns across 11 bases. Trimming removed 5 bases from V and 9 bases from J; junction bases left unmatched: 9. This CDR3 contains 15 residues. Germline V CDR1 and CDR2: SEHNR, FQNEAQ (reference sequence). The CDR3: CASSQGLAGAFEQFF. CDR3 DNA sequence: TGTGCCAGCAGCCAAGGACTAGCGGGCGCGTTTGAGCAGTTCTTC.

This clone was observed a handful of times. This chain uses TRBV7-9 with TRBJ2-1, with 8 nucleotides matching TRBD2. V lost 4 bases to trimming and J lost 6 bases; unmatched junction nucleotides: 11. Germline V gene data show CDR1 as SEHNR and CDR2 as FQNEAQ (reference sequence). The CDR3 is made up of 16 amino acids. As DNA, the CDR3 is TGTGCCAGCAGCTCGCTAGCGGGTCCCCGAACCAATGAGCAGTTCTTC. Encoded protein: CASSSLAGPRTNEQFF.

This clone was picked up a small number of times. V and J are TRBV4-2 and TRBJ1-5; D unresolved. Germline CDR1 LGHNA, CDR2 YNFKEQ. Trimming left V 1 base short and J 0 bases short, with 10 bases between. This CDR3 is built from 16 residues. This chain's CDR3 is CASSQVQSDSNQPQHF. CDR3 coding DNA: TGTGCCAGCAGCCAAGTTCAGTCCGATAGCAATCAGCCCCAGCATTTT.

The V gene is TRBV12-3 or TRBV12-4, the J gene TRBJ2-7; TRBD1 matches at 7 bases. The CDR3 runs 13 residues. Trimming at V came to 1 base and at J to 6 bases, leaving 3 bases not matched to a gene. Here the CDR3 DNA reads TGTGCCAGCAGTTTAGGACAGGGTTCCGAGCAGTACTTC. Protein: CASSLGQGSEQYF.

This clone was found once. V gene TRBV3-1 (or the pseudogene TRBV3-2) combines with J gene TRBJ2-6; 10 positions agree with TRBD1. From germline, CDR1 is LGHDT and CDR2 YNNKEL (reference sequence). V lost 4 bases to trimming and J lost 0 bases; unmatched junction nucleotides: 3. The CDR3 sequence is 17 residues long. The DNA for the CDR3 is TGTGCCAGCAGCCTGGGACAGGGGTTCTCTGGGGCCAACGTCCTGACTTTC. Protein: CASSLGQGFSGANVLTF.

This clone has a handful of counts. This chain connects TRBV5-6 to TRBJ2-5; D might be TRBD1 (5 bases). Germline V gives CDR1 SGHDT, CDR2 YYEEEE. V was clipped by 5 bases and J by 0 bases, with 11 bases between them. The CDR3 runs to 14 residues. The CDR3 bases are TGTGCCAGCAGTACCTTGACAGACCAAGAGACCCAGTACTTC. This sequence encodes CASSTLTDQETQYF. Full variable domain (outside the CDR3, taken from reference TRBV5-6 and TRBJ2-5): DAGVTQSPTHLIKTRGQQVTLRCSPKSGHDTVSWYQQALGQGPQFIFQYYEEEERQRGNFPDRFSGHQFPNYSSELNVNALLLGDSALYLCASSTLTDQETQYFGPGTRLLVL.

This clone appeared once. The rearrangement uses TRBV12-3 or TRBV12-4 and TRBJ2-3; D perhaps matches TRBD2 (6 bases). Trimming cost V 8 bases and J 8 bases, with 14 bases left between them. The CDR3 has 12 residues. CDR3 region: CASGLMGGTQYF. The CDR3 region has the DNA TGTGCCAGCGGGTTGATGGGGGGTACGCAGTATTTT.

The chain carries TRBV7-6 and TRBJ2-7; 7 bases are shared with TRBD2. The CDR3 extends over 16 amino acids. V trimming: 1 base; J trimming: 5 bases; junction bases outside the gene matches: 11. Germline CDR1 is SGHVS and CDR2 is FNYEAQ. The CDR3 protein is CASSLDHLAVPNEQYF. CDR3 in DNA: TGTGCCAGCAGCTTAGACCATCTAGCGGTTCCTAACGAGCAGTACTTC.

V and J are TRBV11-2 and TRBJ2-7; 9 nucleotides line up with TRBD2. This CDR3 contains 13 residues. J lost 7 bases, V lost 6 bases, and 7 bases had no gene match. Germline CDR1 SGHAT, CDR2 FQNNGV. Here the CDR3 DNA reads TGTGCCAGCAGGCCAGCGGGGGGTTCTGAGCAGTACTTC. Residues: CASRPAGGSEQYF. The full variable domain, completed using reference TRBV11-2 and TRBJ2-7, is EAGVAQSPRYKIIEKRQSVAFWCNPISGHATLYWYQQILGQGPKLLIQFQNNGVVDDSQLPKDRFSAERLKGVDSTLKIQPAKLEDSAVYLCASRPAGGSEQYFGPGTRLTVT.

In this sample, this clone turned up many times. The rearrangement uses TRBV6-5 and TRBJ2-1; D is perhaps TRBD2 (5 bases). The V end lost 5 bases, the J end lost 2 bases, and 13 bases lay between the germline ends. CDR1 MNHEY and CDR2 SVGAGI come from the germline V gene. This CDR3 contains 15 residues. The CDR3 loop is CASSRTGNPYNEQFF. The CDR3 nucleotides are TGTGCCAGCAGTCGGACTGGAAACCCCTACAATGAGCAGTTCTTC.

The chain employs TRBV5-4 and TRBJ2-3; 10 bases map to TRBD2. Germline trimming cut 10 bases from V and 6 bases from J; bases unmatched to any gene: 8. This CDR3 has 13 residues. CDR1 is SGHNT, CDR2 YYREEE, per germline (reference sequence). CDR3 sequence reads: CAWKREGQDTQYF. The DNA for the CDR3 is TGTGCCTGGAAGCGGGAGGGCCAGGATACGCAGTATTTT.

This chain links TRBV5-4 with TRBJ1-1; TRBD1 matches at 7 bases. V shed 3 bases and J 4 bases; nucleotides not matched to a gene: 15. This CDR3 has 17 residues. Germline-derived CDR1 and CDR2 are SGHNT and YYREEE (reference sequence). CDR3 region: CASSSPRQGLGPTEAFF. Written as DNA, the CDR3 is TGTGCCAGCAGCTCCCCCCGACAGGGTTTGGGGCCCACTGAAGCTTTCTTT.

The gene calls are TRBV2 and TRBJ2-1; a weak D match, TRBD1 (6 bases). The germline V gene has CDR1 SNHLY and CDR2 FYNNEI. V shed 2 bases and J shed 8 bases, with 10 bases lying between them. The CDR3 spans 13 residues. The CDR3 DNA reads as TGTGCCAGCAGTGAAAGCAGGGGCCATGAGCAGTTCTTC. Its translation is CASSESRGHEQFF.

The V gene is TRBV3-1 (or the pseudogene TRBV3-2), the J gene TRBJ2-7; a weak D match, TRBD2 (5 bases). CDR1 and CDR2 from the germline V gene are LGHDT and YNNKEL (reference sequence). This CDR3 has 15 amino acids. Trimming pared 0 bases from V and 3 bases from J, leaving 12 bases between. CDR3 bases: TGTGCCAGCAGCCAAGAAGGAGACGGACTCTACGAGCAGTACTTC. Translation: CASSQEGDGLYEQYF.

The chain joins TRBV12-3 or TRBV12-4 to TRBJ1-1; D is possibly TRBD1 (6 bases). Trimming removed 6 bases at V and 3 bases at J, with 11 bases between. The CDR3 sequence is 13 residues long. In DNA form, the CDR3 reads TGTGCCAGCAGCGGACAGTTGGACACTGAAGCTTTCTTT. As protein: CASSGQLDTEAFF.

This clone was counted once. The V gene is TRBV19, the J gene TRBJ1-3, with 7 bases matching TRBD1. With 3 bases clipped from V and 4 bases from J, the junction kept 3 bases outside the gene matches. The CDR3 extends over 14 amino acids. Germline values: CDR1 LNHDA, CDR2 SQIVND (reference sequence). Written as DNA, the CDR3 is TGTGCCAGTAGTATCGCACAGGGGGGAAACACCATATATTTT. It specifies CASSIAQGGNTIYF.

V usage is TRBV29-1 and J usage is TRBJ1-1, with TRBD1 matching 7 bases. Germline CDR1 SQVTM, CDR2 ANQGSEA. Trimming removed 0 bases from V and 2 bases from J; junction bases left unmatched: 9. The CDR3 has 16 amino acids. This chain's CDR3 is CSVEDRFGTVNTEAFF. In DNA form, the CDR3 reads TGCAGCGTTGAAGATCGGTTCGGGACAGTCAACACTGAAGCTTTCTTT.